This is a list of T cell receptor beta chains from one sample in a study of T cells in Graves' hyperthyroidism and ophthalmopathy. TCRdb reprocessed the multiplex PCR reads via MiXCR and lists one record per CDR3 protein. The table includes about 55,000 distinct CDR3 sequences, about 53% detected once. The specimen was blood. The receptors originated from a woman in her fifties or sixties with Graves' ophthalmopathy. Each CDR3 is given with its conserved first and last residue. The order of the fields is clone size, J gene, V gene, D gene, CDR3 protein, CDR3 DNA. The D gene is left open where the match is weak. Clone size is stated in some rows and not others, as once, few, many or a class when expanded.

- | TRBJ2-1 | TRBV7-9 | - | CASSVPEPGLINEQFF | TGTGCCAGCAGCGTACCGGAGCCGGGACTTATCAATGAGCAGTTCTTC
- | TRBJ2-2 | TRBV12-3/TRBV12-4 | - | CANTTGRGSGEPFF | TGTGCCAACACCACCGGACGGGGGTCCGGGGAGCCGTTTTTT
- | TRBJ2-7 | TRBV20-1 | - | CSYVGGRYEQYF | TGCAGTTACGTCGGGGGTAGGTACGAGCAGTACTTC
- | TRBJ1-4 | TRBV29-1 | TRBD1 | CSVALTGGADEKLFF | TGCAGCGTTGCCCTAACAGGGGGCGCGGATGAAAAACTGTTTTTT
many | TRBJ1-3 | TRBV4-1 | TRBD1 | CASSSQTGGLGNTIYF | TGCGCCAGCAGCTCACAAACAGGGGGCTTAGGAAACACCATATATTTT
many | TRBJ2-7 | TRBV6-5 | - | CASSYLDGAYEQYF | TGTGCCAGCAGTTACTTGGACGGAGCCTACGAGCAGTACTTC
many | TRBJ1-2 | TRBV5-1 | TRBD1 | CASNPGQGIYYGYTF | TGCGCCAGCAACCCAGGACAGGGGATTTACTATGGCTACACCTTC
once | TRBJ2-7 | TRBV12-3/TRBV12-4 | TRBD2 | CASSFSGDPSGGEQYF | TGTGCCAGCAGTTTCAGTGGGGATCCTAGCGGGGGCGAGCAGTACTTC
- | TRBJ1-1 | TRBV9 | TRBD1 | CASSVEGTGTSDSAFF | TGTGCCAGCAGCGTAGAAGGGACAGGGACGAGTGACTCCGCTTTCTTT
many | TRBJ2-5 | TRBV20-1 | TRBD2 | CSAELAATGQETQYF | TGCAGTGCGGAACTAGCGGCCACGGGTCAAGAGACCCAGTACTTC
few | TRBJ2-5 | TRBV7-2 | TRBD2 | CASSVSGMIQETQYF | TGTGCCAGCAGCGTTAGCGGGATGATCCAAGAGACCCAGTACTTC
many | TRBJ2-3 | TRBV5-5 | TRBD1 | CASSYGQGTDTQYF | TGTGCCAGCAGCTACGGACAGGGGACAGATACGCAGTATTTT
- | TRBJ1-2 | TRBV12-3/TRBV12-4 | TRBD1 | CASSSDRGSYGYTF | TGTGCCAGCAGTTCGGACAGGGGCAGCTATGGCTACACCTTC
- | TRBJ1-2 | TRBV18 | - | CASSPDPASPGYTF | TGTGCCAGCTCACCCGATCCAGCCTCCCCTGGCTACACCTTC
many | TRBJ1-1 | TRBV27 | TRBD1 | CASGTAPGRNTEAFF | TGTGCCAGCGGGACAGCCCCAGGGCGGAACACTGAAGCTTTCTTT
- | TRBJ2-1 | TRBV10-3 | TRBD1 | CAISASGNRGTYNEQFF | TGTGCCATCAGTGCTAGTGGAAACAGGGGTACCTACAATGAGCAGTTCTTC
few | TRBJ2-7 | TRBV10-3 | - | CAVRGSGEQYF | TGTGCCGTGAGGGGATCGGGTGAGCAGTACTTC
many | TRBJ2-5 | TRBV19 | - | CATSGTRETQYF | TGTGCCACCTCCGGGACAAGAGAGACCCAGTACTTC
many | TRBJ1-1 | TRBV12-3/TRBV12-4 | - | CASSPSEGYTEAFF | TGTGCCAGCAGCCCGAGCGAGGGGTACACTGAAGCTTTCTTT
- | TRBJ1-2 | TRBV2 | - | CASSEDGNYGYTF | TGTGCCAGCAGTGAAGACGGTAACTATGGCTACACCTTC